The 15 T cell receptor beta chains presented below share a single source sample, sequenced in a study of T cell repertoires in cytomegalovirus infection. TCRdb re-derived calls from the reads in MiXCR, one entry per CDR3 protein. Of 200,000 to 300,000 distinct CDR3 sequences in the sample, about 13% are singletons; the top ten hold 8.8%. The sample taken for sequencing was PBMCs. The source is a human donor in good health (CMV status not recorded). Some clones in this sample may be carry-over from other donors' samples.

This clonotype came up many times. The gene calls are TRBV4-1 and TRBJ1-1; a possible D gene is TRBD1 (5 bases). Germline V lookup: CDR1 MGHRA, CDR2 YSYEKL. The CDR3 spans 15 residues. V gave up 4 bases and J gave up 2 bases, with 14 bases separating them. CDR3 DNA sequence: TGCGCCAGCAGCCGTACAGACAGTTTCAACACTGAAGCTTTCTTT. Protein product: CASSRTDSFNTEAFF.

This clonotype appeared once. The rearrangement uses TRBV18 and TRBJ1-2; D ambiguous. The ends were cut back, 3 bases at V and 0 bases at J, with 11 bases in the middle. Germline V lookup: CDR1 KGHSH, CDR2 LQKENI. The CDR3 is 15 amino acids. CDR3: CASSPWAETNYGYTF. DNA for the CDR3: TGTGCCAGCTCACCTTGGGCCGAGACTAACTATGGCTACACCTTC. Variable domain in full (rest from reference TRBV18 and TRBJ1-2): NAGVMQNPRHLVRRRGQEARLRCSPMKGHSHVYWYRQLPEEGLKFMVYLQKENIIDESGMPKERFSAEFPKEGPSILRIQQVVRGDSAAYFCASSPWAETNYGYTFGSGTRLTVV.

At least ten counts were recorded for this clonotype. The V and J genes are TRBV2 and TRBJ1-6, with D maybe TRBD1 (5 bases). Trimming left V 8 bases short and J 7 bases short, with 15 bases between. The CDR3 is made up of 14 amino acids. Germline loops: CDR1 SNHLY, CDR2 FYNNEI. The CDR3 sequence: CASVSGRENSPLHF. CDR3 coding DNA: TGTGCCAGCGTTTCAGGGAGAGAAAATTCACCCCTCCACTTT.

This clonotype was detected a few times. The genes are TRBV18 and TRBJ2-7; no definite D call. The CDR3 has 16 residues. Germline CDR1 KGHSH, CDR2 LQKENI. V was pared by 3 bases and J by 0 bases, with 15 bases between. The CDR3: CASSPVSTWGSYEQYF. The CDR3, as DNA: TGTGCCAGCTCACCGGTATCGACCTGGGGCTCCTACGAGCAGTACTTC.

This clonotype was seen ten or more times. This rearrangement joins TRBV7-2 to TRBJ2-3, with D uncertain. The length of the CDR3 is 14 residues. V lost 5 bases and J 1 base, leaving 10 bases between the germline ends. Germline-derived CDR1 and CDR2 are SGHTA and FQGNSA. DNA of the CDR3: TGTGCCAGCAGCAAAGCGAGAGGCACAGATACGCAGTATTTT. Translating gives CASSKARGTDTQYF.

This clonotype was picked up a small number of times. The V call is TRBV28, the J call TRBJ1-3, with no clear D. Per germline, CDR1 MDHEN and CDR2 SYDVKM. Trimming pared 0 bases from V and 0 bases from J, leaving 9 bases between. The CDR3 runs to 16 residues. The CDR3 is CASSLWEPYSGNTIYF. Written as DNA, the CDR3 is TGTGCCAGCAGTTTATGGGAGCCATACTCTGGAAACACCATATATTTT.

This clonotype came up a few times. One junction end disagrees with the germline gene, perhaps due to a read error. The chain links TRBV12-3 or TRBV12-4 to TRBJ2-1; TRBD2 agrees at 7 bases. The length of the CDR3 is 14 residues. The CDR3 coding sequence is TGTGCCAGCAGTATAGCGGGTTCCTACAATGAGCAGTTCTTC. Translation: CASSIAGSYNEQFF.

There are a few counts of this clonotype. CDR3 protein: CASTSLRGVSYNEQFF. CDR3 DNA: TGTGCCAGCACTTCACTCAGGGGAGTCTCCTACAATGAGCAGTTCTTC. This chain links TRBV27 with TRBJ2-1; D is possibly TRBD1 (6 bases). There are 16 residues in the CDR3. Germline V gives CDR1 MNHEY, CDR2 SMNVEV (reference sequence). Trimming removed 7 bases at V and 0 bases at J, with 16 bases between.

This clonotype occurred many times. This chain links TRBV4-1 with TRBJ2-3; tentative D call: TRBD2 (6 bases). The CDR3 has 16 residues. Trimming took 0 bases from V and 0 from J, leaving 10 bases between them. Germline loops: CDR1 MGHRA, CDR2 YSYEKL. The CDR3 DNA sequence: TGCGCCAGCAGCCAAGATTCGCTAGCGAGCACAGATACGCAGTATTTT. This sequence encodes CASSQDSLASTDTQYF.

The gene calls are TRBV2 and TRBJ2-5, with D perhaps given as TRBD1 or TRBD2 (5 bases each). V lost 7 bases and J lost 2, with 17 bases in between. The CDR3 runs 15 residues. Looked up from germline, CDR1 is SNHLY and CDR2 is FYNNEI. In DNA form, the CDR3 reads TGTGCCAGCAAGCCGGGACCGGCAATACAAGAGACCCAGTACTTC. It is translated as CASKPGPAIQETQYF.

The rearrangement joins TRBV2 to TRBJ2-1; 8 bases are a match to TRBD2. The ends lost 6 bases at V and 6 bases at J; junction bases unmatched: 7. This CDR3 is built from 14 residues. Per the germline V gene, CDR1 is SNHLY and CDR2 is FYNNEI. CDR3 in amino acids: CASRRGAGANEQFF. The CDR3 bases are TGTGCCAGCAGGCGGGGGGCCGGGGCCAATGAGCAGTTCTTC. Full variable domain (rest looked up from reference TRBV2 and TRBJ2-1): EPEVTQTPSHQVTQMGQEVILRCVPISNHLYFYWYRQILGQKVEFLVSFYNNEISEKSEIFDDQFSVERPDGSNFTLKIRSTKLEDSAMYFCASRRGAGANEQFFGPGTRLTVL.

The CDR3 DNA is TGTGCCAGTAGGGCGGGGGCAGGCACTGAAGCTTTCTTT. Translation gives CASRAGAGTEAFF. The genes are TRBV19 and TRBJ1-1, with a possible D match to TRBD1 (6 bases). Germline CDR1 reads LNHDA; CDR2 reads SQIVND (reference sequence). V shed 6 bases and J shed 4 bases, with 12 bases lying between them. This CDR3 spans 13 amino acids.

This chain connects TRBV4-1 to TRBJ2-2, with TRBD2 identical over 7 bases. Trimming at V came to 6 bases and at J to 3 bases, leaving 7 bases not matched to a gene. There are 15 residues in the CDR3. Germline CDR1 MGHRA, CDR2 YSYEKL. CDR3 amino acids: CASRRSGRDTGELFF. CDR3 bases: TGCGCCAGCAGACGTAGCGGGCGGGACACCGGGGAGCTGTTTTTT.

This clonotype has at least ten counts. The chain uses TRBV4-2 and TRBJ1-3; perhaps TRBD1 as D (6 bases). CDR3 size: 15 residues. From germline, CDR1 is LGHNA and CDR2 YNFKEQ. Trimming removed 4 bases from V and 4 bases from J, with 14 bases in between. The CDR3 DNA reads as TGTGCCAGCAGCCGACAACAGGGTTCAGGAAACACCATATATTTT. Its translation: CASSRQQGSGNTIYF.

This clonotype was picked up a small number of times. The chain recombines TRBV28 with TRBJ1-6; TRBD1 might be the D (5 bases). Germline CDR1 is MDHEN and CDR2 is SYDVKM. Trimming pared 3 bases from V and 13 bases from J, leaving 13 bases between. The CDR3 has 13 amino acids. CDR3 sequence (DNA): TGTGCCAGCAGTTTCGAGTGGGGACGGCCCCTCCACTTT. Translating it yields CASSFEWGRPLHF.